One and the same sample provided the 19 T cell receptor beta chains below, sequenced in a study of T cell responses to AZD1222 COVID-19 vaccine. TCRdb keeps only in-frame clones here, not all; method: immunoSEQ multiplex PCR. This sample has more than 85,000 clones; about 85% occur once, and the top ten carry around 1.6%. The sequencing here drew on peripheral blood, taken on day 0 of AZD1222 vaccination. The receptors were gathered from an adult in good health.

As DNA, the CDR3 is TGTGCCAGCACCTCTGTTCCCGGGACAGGAGGAAACATTCAGTACTTC. Its protein product is CASTSVPGTGGNIQYF. The chain has TRBV5-6 and TRBJ2-4; 8 bases match TRBD1. The ends lost 6 bases at V and 6 bases at J; junction bases unmatched: 14. This CDR3 spans 16 amino acids. CDR1 and CDR2 (germline): SGHDT, YYEEEE.

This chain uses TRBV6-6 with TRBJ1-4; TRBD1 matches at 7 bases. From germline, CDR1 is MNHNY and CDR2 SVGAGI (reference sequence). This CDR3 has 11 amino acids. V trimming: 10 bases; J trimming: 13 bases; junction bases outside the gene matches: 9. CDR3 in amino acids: CATCWGTVLFF. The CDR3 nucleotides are TGTGCCACCTGCTGGGGGACAGTACTGTTTTTT.

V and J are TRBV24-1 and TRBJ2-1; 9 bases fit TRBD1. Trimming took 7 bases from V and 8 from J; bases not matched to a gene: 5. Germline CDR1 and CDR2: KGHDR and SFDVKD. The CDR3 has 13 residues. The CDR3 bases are TGTGCCACCAGCCCGGGACAGGGTTATGAGCAGTTCTTC. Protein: CATSPGQGYEQFF.

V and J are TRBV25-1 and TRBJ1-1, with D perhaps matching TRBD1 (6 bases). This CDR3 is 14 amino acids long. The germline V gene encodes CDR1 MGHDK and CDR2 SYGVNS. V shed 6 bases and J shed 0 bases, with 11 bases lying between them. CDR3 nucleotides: TGTGCCAGCAGCCGGGACAATATGAACACTGAAGCTTTCTTT. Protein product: CASSRDNMNTEAFF.

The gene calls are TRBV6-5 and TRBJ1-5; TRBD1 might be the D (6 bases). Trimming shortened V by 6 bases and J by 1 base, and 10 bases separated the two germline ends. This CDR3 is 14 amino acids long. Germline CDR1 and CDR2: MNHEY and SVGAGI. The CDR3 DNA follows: TGTGCCAGCAGCGCGGACAGCAGCAATCAGCCCCAGCATTTT. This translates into CASSADSSNQPQHF.

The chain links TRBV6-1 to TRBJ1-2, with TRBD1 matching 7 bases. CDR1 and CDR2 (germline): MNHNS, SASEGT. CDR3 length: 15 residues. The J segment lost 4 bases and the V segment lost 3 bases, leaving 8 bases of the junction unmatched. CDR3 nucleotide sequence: TGTGCCAGCAGTGATTTTGCCAGGGGGAGCTATGGCTACACCTTC. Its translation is CASSDFARGSYGYTF.

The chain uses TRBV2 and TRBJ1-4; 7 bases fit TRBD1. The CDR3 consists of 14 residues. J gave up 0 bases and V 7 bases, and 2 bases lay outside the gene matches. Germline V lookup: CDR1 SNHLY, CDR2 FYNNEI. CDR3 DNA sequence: TGTGCCAGCACCGGGACAGCAACTAATGAAAAACTGTTTTTT. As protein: CASTGTATNEKLFF.

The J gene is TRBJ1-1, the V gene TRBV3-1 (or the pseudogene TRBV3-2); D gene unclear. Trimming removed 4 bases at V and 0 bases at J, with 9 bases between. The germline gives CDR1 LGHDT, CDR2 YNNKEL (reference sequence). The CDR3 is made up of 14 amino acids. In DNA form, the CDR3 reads TGTGCCAGCAGCCCCTACGGCATGAACACTGAAGCTTTCTTT. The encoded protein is CASSPYGMNTEAFF.

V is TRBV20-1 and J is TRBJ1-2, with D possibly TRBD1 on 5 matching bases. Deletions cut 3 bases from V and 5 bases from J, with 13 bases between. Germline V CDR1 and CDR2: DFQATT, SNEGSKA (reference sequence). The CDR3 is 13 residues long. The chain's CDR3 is CSASSGKGYGYTF. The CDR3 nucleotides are TGCAGTGCTAGTAGTGGCAAGGGGTATGGCTACACCTTC.

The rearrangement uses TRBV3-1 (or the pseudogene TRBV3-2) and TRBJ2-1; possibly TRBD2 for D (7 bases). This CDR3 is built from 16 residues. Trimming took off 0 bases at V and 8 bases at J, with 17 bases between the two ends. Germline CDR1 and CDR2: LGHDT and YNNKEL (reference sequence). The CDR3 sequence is CASSQEGGGGTYEQFF. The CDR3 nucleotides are TGTGCCAGCAGCCAAGAAGGGGGAGGGGGGACCTATGAGCAGTTCTTC.

As DNA, the CDR3 is TGTGCCAGCAGCTTTTACAGGGGAAGGGGTGCTTTCTTT. Translation gives CASSFYRGRGAFF. The V and J genes are TRBV11-1 and TRBJ1-1; TRBD1 matches 7 bases. The CDR3 loop spans 13 amino acids. Germline V gene sequence: CDR1 SGHAT, CDR2 FQDESV (reference sequence). The trim removed 3 bases at V and 11 bases at J, leaving 9 bases unmatched.

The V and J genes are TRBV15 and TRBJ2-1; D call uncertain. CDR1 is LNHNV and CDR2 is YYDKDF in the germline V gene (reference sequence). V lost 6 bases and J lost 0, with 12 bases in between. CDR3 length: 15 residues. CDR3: CATSIGGSSYNEQFF. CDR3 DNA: TGTGCCACCAGTATCGGTGGAAGCTCCTACAATGAGCAGTTCTTC. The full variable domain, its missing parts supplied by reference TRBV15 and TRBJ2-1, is DAMVIQNPRYQVTQFGKPVTLSCSQTLNHNVMYWYQQKSSQAPKLLFHYYDKDFNNEADTPDNFQSRRPNTSFCFLDIRSPGLGDTAMYLCATSIGGSSYNEQFFGPGTRLTVL.

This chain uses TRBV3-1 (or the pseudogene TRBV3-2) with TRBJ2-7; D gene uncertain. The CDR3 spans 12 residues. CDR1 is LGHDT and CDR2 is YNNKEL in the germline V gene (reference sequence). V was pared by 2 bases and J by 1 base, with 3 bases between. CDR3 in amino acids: CASSQLSYEQYF. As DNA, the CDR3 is TGTGCCAGCAGCCAACTTTCCTACGAGCAGTACTTC.

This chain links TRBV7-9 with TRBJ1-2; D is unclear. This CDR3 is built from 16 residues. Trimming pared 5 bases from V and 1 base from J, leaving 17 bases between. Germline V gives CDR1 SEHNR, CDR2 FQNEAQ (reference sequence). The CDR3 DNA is TGTGCCAGCAGCCCTTCTAGCGGAGCCTATAACTATGGCTACACCTTC. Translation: CASSPSSGAYNYGYTF.

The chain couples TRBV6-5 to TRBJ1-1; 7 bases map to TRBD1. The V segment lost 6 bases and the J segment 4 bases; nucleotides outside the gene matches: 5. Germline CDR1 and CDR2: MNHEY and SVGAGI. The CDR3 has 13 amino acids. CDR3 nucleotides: TGTGCCAGCAGGATACACAGGGGCACTGAAGCTTTCTTT. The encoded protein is CASRIHRGTEAFF.

As DNA, the CDR3 is TGTGCCAGCAGTCGAGGGAGTGGCACTAACCACGAGCAGTACTTC. Translated: CASSRGSGTNHEQYF. The rearrangement links TRBV6-5 to TRBJ2-7, with D tentatively TRBD2 (5 bases). The germline V gene has CDR1 MNHEY and CDR2 SVGAGI. The CDR3 has 15 residues. Trimming cost V 5 bases and J 5 bases, with 19 bases left between them.

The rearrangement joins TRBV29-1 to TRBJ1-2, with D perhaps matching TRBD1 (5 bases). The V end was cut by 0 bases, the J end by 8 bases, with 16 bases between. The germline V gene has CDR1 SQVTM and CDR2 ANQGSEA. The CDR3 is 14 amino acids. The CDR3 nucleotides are TGCAGCGTTGAAGAAAATCCCGGGACGGCGGGCTACACCTTC. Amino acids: CSVEENPGTAGYTF. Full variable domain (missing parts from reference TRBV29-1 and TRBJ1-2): SAVISQKPSRDICQRGTSLTIQCQVDSQVTMMFWYRQQPGQSLTLIATANQGSEATYESGFVIDKFPISRPNLTFSTLTVSNMSPEDSSIYLCSVEENPGTAGYTFGSGTRLTVV.

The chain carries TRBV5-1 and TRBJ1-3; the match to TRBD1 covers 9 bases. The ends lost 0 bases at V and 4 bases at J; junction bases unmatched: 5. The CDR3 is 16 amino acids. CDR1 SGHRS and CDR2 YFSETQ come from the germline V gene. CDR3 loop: CASSLGTGAAGNTIYF. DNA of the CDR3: TGCGCCAGCAGCTTGGGGACAGGGGCAGCGGGAAACACCATATATTTT.

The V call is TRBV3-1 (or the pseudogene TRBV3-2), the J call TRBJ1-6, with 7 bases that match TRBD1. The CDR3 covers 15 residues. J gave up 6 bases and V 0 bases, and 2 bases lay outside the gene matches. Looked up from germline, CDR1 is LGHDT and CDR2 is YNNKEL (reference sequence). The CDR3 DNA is TGTGCCAGCAGCCAAGATCAGGGGGGTAATTCACCCCTCCACTTT. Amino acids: CASSQDQGGNSPLHF.